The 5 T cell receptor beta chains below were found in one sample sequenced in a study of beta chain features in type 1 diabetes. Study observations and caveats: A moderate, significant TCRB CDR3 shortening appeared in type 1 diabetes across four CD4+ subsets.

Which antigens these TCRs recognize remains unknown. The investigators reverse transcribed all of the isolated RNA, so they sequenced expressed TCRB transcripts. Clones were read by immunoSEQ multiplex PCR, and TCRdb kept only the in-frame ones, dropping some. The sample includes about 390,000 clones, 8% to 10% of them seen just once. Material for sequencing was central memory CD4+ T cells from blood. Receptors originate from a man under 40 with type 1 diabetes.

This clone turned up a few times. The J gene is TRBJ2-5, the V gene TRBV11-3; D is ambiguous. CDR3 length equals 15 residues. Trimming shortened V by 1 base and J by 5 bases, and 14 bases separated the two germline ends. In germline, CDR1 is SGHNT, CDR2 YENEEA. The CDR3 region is CASSLGTRVGETQYF. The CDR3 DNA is TGTGCCAGCAGCTTAGGAACCCGGGTCGGGGAGACCCAGTACTTC.

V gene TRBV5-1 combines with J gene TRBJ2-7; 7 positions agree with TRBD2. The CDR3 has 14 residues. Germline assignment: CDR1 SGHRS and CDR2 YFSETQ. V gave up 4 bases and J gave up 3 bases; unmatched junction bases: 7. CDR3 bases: TGCGCCAGCAGCGGATCCATAGCGGGCTACGAGCAGTACTTC. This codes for CASSGSIAGYEQYF.

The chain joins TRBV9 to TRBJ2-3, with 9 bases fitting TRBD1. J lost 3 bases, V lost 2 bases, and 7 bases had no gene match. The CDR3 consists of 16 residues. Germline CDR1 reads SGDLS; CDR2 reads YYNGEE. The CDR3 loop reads CASSVMGQGGTDTQYF. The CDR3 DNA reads TGTGCCAGCAGCGTGATGGGACAGGGAGGGACAGATACGCAGTATTTT.

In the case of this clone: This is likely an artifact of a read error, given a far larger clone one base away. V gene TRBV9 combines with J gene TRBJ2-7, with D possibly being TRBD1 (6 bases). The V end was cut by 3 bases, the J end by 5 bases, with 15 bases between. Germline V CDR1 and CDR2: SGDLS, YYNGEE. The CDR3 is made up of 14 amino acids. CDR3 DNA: TGTGCCAGCAGCGATAACAGGGTACCTAACGAGCAGTACTTC. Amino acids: CASSDNRVPNEQYF. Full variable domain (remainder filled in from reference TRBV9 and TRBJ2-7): DSGVTQTPKHLITATGQRVTLRCSPRSGDLSVYWYQQSLDQGLQFLIQYYNGEERAKGNILERFSAQQFPDLHSELNLSSLELGDSALYFCASSDNRVPNEQYFGPGTRLTVT.

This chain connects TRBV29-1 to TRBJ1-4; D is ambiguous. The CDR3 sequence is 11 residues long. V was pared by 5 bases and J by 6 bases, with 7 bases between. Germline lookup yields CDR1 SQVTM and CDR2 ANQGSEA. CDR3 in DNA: TGCAGCGTTTACAGATATGAAAAACTGTTTTTT. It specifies CSVYRYEKLFF.